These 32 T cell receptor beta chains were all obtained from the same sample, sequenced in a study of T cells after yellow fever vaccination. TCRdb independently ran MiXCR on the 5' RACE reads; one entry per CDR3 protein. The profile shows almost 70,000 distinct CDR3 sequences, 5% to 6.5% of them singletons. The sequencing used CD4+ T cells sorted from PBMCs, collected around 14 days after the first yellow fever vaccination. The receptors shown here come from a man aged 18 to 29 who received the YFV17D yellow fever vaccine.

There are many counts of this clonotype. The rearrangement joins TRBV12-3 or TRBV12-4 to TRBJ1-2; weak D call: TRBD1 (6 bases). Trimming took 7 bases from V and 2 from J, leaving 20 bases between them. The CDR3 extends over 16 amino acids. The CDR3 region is CASTQGQGQGNYGYTF. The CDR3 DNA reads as TGTGCCAGCACCCAAGGGCAGGGACAAGGAAACTATGGCTACACCTTC.

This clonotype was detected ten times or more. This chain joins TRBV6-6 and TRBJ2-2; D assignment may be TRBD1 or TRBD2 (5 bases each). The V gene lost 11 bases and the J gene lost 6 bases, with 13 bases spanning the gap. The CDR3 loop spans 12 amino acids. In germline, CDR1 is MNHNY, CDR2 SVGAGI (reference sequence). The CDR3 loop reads CAGSRGPGELFF. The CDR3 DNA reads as TGTGCCGGAAGTCGGGGACCCGGGGAGCTGTTTTTT.

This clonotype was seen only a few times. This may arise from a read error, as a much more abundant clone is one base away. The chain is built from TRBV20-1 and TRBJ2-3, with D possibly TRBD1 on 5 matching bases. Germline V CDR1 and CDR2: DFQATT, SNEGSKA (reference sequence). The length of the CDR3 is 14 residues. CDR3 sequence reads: CCARGQTSTDTQYF. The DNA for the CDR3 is TGCTGTGCTAGGGGCCAAACTAGCACAGATACGCAGTATTTT.

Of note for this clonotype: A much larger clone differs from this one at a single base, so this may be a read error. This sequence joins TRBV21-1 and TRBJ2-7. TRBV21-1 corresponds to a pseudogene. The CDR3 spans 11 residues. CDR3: CASSKRYGQYF. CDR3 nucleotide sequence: TGTGCCAGCAGCAAACGTTACGGGCAGTACTTC.

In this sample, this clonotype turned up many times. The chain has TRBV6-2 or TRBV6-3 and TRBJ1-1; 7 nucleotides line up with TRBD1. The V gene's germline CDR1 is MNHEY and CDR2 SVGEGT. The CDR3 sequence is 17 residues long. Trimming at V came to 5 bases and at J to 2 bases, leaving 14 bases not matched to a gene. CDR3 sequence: CASSIRPQGSINTEAFF. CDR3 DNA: TGTGCCAGCAGTATCCGACCACAGGGGTCTATTAACACTGAAGCTTTCTTT.

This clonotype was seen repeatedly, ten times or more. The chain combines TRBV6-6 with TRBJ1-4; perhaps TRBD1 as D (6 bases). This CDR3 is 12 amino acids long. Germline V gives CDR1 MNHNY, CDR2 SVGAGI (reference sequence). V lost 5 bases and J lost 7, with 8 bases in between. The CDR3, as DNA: TGTGCCAGCAGTGTAGGGGGTGAAAAACTGTTTTTT. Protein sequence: CASSVGGEKLFF.

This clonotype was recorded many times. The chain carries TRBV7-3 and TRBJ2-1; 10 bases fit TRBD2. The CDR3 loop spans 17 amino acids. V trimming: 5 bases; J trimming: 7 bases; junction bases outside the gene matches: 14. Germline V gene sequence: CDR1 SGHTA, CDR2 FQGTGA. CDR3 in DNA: TGTGCCAGCAGCCCCCTCTTAGCTAGCGGGGGTCATAATGAGCAGTTCTTC. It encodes CASSPLLASGGHNEQFF.

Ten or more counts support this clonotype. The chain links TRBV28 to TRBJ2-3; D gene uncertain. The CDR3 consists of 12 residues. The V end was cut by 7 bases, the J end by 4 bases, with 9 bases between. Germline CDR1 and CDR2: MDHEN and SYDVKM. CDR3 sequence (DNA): TGTGCCAGCAAGAAGTTCGCAGATACGCAGTATTTT. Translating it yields CASKKFADTQYF.

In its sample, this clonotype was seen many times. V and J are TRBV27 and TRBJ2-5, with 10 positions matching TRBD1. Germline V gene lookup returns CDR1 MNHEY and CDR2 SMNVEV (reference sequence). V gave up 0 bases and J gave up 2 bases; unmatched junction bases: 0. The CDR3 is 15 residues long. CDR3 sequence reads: CASSLSDRGQETQYF. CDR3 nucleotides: TGTGCCAGCAGTTTATCGGACAGGGGGCAAGAGACCCAGTACTTC.

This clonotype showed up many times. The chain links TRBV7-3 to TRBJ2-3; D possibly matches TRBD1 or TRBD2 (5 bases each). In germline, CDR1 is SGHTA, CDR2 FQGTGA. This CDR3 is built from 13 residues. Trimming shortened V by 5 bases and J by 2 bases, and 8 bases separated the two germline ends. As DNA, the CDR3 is TGTGCCAGCAGCCGGGGCTCCACAGATACGCAGTATTTT. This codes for CASSRGSTDTQYF.

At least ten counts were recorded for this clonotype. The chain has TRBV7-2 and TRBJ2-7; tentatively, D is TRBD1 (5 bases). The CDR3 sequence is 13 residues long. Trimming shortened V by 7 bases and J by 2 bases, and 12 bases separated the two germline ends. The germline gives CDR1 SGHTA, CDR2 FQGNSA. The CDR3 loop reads CASTRAGAYEQYF. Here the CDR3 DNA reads TGTGCCAGCACCAGGGCAGGCGCCTACGAGCAGTACTTC.

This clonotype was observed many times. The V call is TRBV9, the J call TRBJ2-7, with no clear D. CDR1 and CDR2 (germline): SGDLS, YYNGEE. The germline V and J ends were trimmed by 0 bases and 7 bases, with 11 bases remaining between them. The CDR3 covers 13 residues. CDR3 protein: CASSVDARSEQYV. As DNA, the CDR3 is TGTGCCAGCAGCGTAGATGCCCGGAGTGAGCAGTACGTC.

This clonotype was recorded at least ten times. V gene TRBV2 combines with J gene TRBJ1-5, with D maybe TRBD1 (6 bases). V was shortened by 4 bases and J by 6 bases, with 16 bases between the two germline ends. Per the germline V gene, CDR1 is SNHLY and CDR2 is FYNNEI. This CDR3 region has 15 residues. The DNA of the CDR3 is TGTGCCAGCAGTGGCATCGACAGGATTATTCAGCCCCAGCATTTT. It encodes CASSGIDRIIQPQHF. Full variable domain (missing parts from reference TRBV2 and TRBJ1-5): EPEVTQTPSHQVTQMGQEVILRCVPISNHLYFYWYRQILGQKVEFLVSFYNNEISEKSEIFDDQFSVERPDGSNFTLKIRSTKLEDSAMYFCASSGIDRIIQPQHFGDGTRLSIL.

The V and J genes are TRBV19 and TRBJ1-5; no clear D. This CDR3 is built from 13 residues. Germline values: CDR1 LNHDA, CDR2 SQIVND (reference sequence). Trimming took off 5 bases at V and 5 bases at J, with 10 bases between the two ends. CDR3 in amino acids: CASSVQKDQPQHF. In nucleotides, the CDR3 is TGTGCCAGTAGTGTACAGAAGGATCAGCCCCAGCATTTT. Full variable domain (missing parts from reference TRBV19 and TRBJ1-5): DGGITQSPKYLFRKEGQNVTLSCEQNLNHDAMYWYRQDPGQGLRLIYYSQIVNDFQKGDIAEGYSVSREKKESFPLTVTSAQKNPTAFYLCASSVQKDQPQHFGDGTRLSIL.

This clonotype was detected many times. This CDR3 reads CASSADRGQFQPQHF. DNA for the CDR3: TGTGCCAGCAGCGCGGACAGGGGGCAATTTCAGCCCCAGCATTTT. The rearrangement links TRBV12-3 or TRBV12-4 to TRBJ1-5; the match to TRBD1 covers 11 bases. The V segment lost 6 bases and the J segment 6 bases; nucleotides outside the gene matches: 7. The CDR3 runs to 15 residues.

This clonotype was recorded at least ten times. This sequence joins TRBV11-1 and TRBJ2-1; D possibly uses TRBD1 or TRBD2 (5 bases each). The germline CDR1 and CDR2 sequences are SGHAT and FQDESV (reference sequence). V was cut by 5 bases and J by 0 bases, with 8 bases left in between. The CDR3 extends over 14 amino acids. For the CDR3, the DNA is TGTGCCAGCAGCCCGGGGCGCTCCTACAATGAGCAGTTCTTC. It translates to CASSPGRSYNEQFF.

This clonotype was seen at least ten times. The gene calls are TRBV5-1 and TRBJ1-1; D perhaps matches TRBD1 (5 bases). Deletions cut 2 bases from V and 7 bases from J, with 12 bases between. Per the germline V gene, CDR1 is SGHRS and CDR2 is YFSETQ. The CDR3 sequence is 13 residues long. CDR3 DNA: TGCGCCAGCAGCTTTGGGGCAGCAGTTGAAGCTTTCTTT. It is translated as CASSFGAAVEAFF.

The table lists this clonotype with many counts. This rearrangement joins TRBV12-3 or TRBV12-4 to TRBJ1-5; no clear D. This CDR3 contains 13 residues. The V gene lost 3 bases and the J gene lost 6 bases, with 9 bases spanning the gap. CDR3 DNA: TGTGCCAGCAGTTTTGGGGTAGTTCAGCCCCAGCATTTT. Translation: CASSFGVVQPQHF.

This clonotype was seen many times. This CDR3 reads CSVGTVPEAFF. In DNA, the CDR3 is TGCAGCGTCGGGACCGTGCCTGAAGCTTTCTTT. The chain links TRBV29-1 to TRBJ1-1; D perhaps matches TRBD1 (5 bases). There are 11 residues in the CDR3. Trimming shortened V by 6 bases and J by 6 bases, and 11 bases separated the two germline ends. Germline V gene sequence: CDR1 SQVTM, CDR2 ANQGSEA.

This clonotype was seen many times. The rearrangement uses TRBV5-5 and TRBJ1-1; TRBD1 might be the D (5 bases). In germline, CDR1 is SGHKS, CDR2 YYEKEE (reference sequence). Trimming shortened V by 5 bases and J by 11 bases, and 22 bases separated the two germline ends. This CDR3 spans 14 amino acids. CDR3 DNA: TGTGCCAGCAGGTCGATTAGGGGAGGAGTACGCGCTTTCTTT. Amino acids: CASRSIRGGVRAFF.

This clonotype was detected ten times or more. This chain's CDR3 is CASSWTGINSGNTIYF. The CDR3 DNA is TGCGCCAGCAGCTGGACAGGGATTAACTCTGGAAACACCATATATTTT. This chain links TRBV5-1 with TRBJ1-3; 8 nucleotides line up with TRBD1. The CDR3 loop spans 16 amino acids. The trim removed 3 bases at V and 0 bases at J, leaving 5 bases unmatched. Per germline, CDR1 SGHRS and CDR2 YFSETQ.

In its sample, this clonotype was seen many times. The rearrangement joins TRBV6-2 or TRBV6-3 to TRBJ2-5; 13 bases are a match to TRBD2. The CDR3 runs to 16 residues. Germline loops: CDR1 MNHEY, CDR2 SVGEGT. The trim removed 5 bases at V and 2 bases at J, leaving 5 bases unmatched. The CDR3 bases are TGTGCCAGCAGTATGACTAGCGGGGGGTTTCAAGAGACCCAGTACTTC. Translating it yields CASSMTSGGFQETQYF.

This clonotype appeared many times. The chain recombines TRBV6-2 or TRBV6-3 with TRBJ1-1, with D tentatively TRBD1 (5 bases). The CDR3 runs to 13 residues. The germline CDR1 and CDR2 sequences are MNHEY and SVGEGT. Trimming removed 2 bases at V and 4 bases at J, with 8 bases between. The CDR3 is CASSYTGGTEAFF. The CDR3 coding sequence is TGTGCCAGCAGTTACACGGGGGGCACTGAAGCTTTCTTT.

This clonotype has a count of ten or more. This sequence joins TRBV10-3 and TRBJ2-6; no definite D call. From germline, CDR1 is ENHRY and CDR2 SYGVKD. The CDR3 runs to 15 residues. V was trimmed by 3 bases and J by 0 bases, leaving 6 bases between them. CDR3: CAISDRTSGANVLTF. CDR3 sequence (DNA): TGTGCCATCAGTGACAGGACCTCTGGGGCCAACGTCCTGACTTTC.

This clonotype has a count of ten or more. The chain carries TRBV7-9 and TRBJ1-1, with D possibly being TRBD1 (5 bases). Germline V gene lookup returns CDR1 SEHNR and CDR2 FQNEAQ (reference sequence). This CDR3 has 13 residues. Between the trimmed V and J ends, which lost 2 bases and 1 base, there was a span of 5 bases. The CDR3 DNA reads TGTGCCAGCAGCTTACAGGGGAACACTGAAGCTTTCTTT. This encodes CASSLQGNTEAFF.

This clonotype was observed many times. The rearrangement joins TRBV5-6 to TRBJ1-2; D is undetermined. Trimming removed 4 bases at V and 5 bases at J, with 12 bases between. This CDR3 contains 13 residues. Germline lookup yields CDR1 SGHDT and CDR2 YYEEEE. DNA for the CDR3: TGTGCCAGCAGCCTACATGGAGGTTATGGCTACACCTTC. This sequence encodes CASSLHGGYGYTF.

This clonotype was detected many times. Written as DNA, the CDR3 is TGCAGTGCTAGAGGGGCTGCCACCGGGGAGCTGTTTTTT. The encoded protein is CSARGAATGELFF. The V call is TRBV20-1, the J call TRBJ2-2; D gene unclear. V was shortened by 1 base and J by 4 bases, with 7 bases between the two germline ends. CDR1 DFQATT and CDR2 SNEGSKA come from the germline V gene (reference sequence). The CDR3 extends over 13 amino acids.

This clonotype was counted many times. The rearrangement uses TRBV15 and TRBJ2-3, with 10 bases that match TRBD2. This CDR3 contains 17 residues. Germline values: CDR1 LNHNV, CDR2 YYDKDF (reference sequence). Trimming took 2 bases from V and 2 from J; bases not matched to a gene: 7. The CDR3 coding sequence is TGTGCCACCAGCAGATCCACTAGCGGGGACAACACAGATACGCAGTATTTT. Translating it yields CATSRSTSGDNTDTQYF. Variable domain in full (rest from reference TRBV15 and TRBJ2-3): DAMVIQNPRYQVTQFGKPVTLSCSQTLNHNVMYWYQQKSSQAPKLLFHYYDKDFNNEADTPDNFQSRRPNTSFCFLDIRSPGLGDTAMYLCATSRSTSGDNTDTQYFGPGTRLTVL.

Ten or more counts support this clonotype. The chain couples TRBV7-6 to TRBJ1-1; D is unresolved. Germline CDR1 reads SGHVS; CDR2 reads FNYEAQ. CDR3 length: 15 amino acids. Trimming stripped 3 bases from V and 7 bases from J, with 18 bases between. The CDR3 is CASSFPYKGGGEAFF. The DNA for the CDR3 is TGTGCCAGCAGCTTCCCCTACAAGGGAGGAGGTGAAGCTTTCTTT.

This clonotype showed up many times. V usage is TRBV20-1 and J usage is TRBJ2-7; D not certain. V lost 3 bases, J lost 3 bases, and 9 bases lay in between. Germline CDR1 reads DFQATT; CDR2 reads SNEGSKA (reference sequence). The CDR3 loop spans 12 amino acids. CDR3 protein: CSASDTIYEQYV. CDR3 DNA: TGCAGTGCTAGTGACACTATCTACGAGCAGTACGTC.

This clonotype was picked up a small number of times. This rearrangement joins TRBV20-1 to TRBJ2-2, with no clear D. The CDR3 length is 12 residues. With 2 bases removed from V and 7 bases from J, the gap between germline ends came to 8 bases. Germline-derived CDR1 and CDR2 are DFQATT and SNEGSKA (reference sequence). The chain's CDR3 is CSARINHGELFF. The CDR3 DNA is TGCAGTGCTAGAATCAATCACGGGGAGCTGTTTTTT.

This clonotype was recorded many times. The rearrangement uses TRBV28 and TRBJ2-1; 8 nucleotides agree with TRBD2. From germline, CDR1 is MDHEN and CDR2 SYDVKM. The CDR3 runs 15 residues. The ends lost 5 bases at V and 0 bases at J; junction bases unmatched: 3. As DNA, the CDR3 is TGTGCCAGCAGTGGCGGGGGGAGCTCCTACAATGAGCAGTTCTTC. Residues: CASSGGGSSYNEQFF.